The clone carrying this T cell receptor (beta chain) was recorded only once. Antigen: not known. The protocol was immunoSEQ multiplex PCR, while the TCRdb copy is restricted to in-frame clones and leaves out a portion. The sample lists about 46,000 clones, around 92% occurring once. This sample stems from a study of a mutant IDH1 vaccine in newly diagnosed glioma. For the study at large: Radiotherapy, temozolomide, or both had been given previously, and both were given to most.

The junction had 8 bases not matched to a gene; V was cut back by 6 bases and J by 13 bases. The CDR3 has 12 residues. The V gene's germline CDR1 is LNHDA and CDR2 SQIVND (reference sequence). The study, taken as a whole, reports: Vaccine-induced immune responses were detected in roughly 93% of patients.

Time point given: week 35, safety follow-up. What each vaccine dose contained was 300 ug of mutant IDH1 20-mer peptide, accompanied by topical imiquimod. This TCR was sampled from a man aged 45-60 years with glioma. This chain connects TRBV19 to TRBJ1-2; 10 nucleotides agree with TRBD1. The sequences come from PBMCs, collected from a glioma patient whose treatment included an IDH1 peptide vaccine. The CDR3 protein is CASRGQGQLVTF. CDR3 coding DNA: TGTGCCAGTAGGGGACAGGGGCAGCTAGTCACCTTC.